This entry lists 18 T cell receptor beta chains sequenced from one sample in a study of T cell responses to AZD1222 COVID-19 vaccine. Clones were read by immunoSEQ multiplex PCR, and TCRdb kept only the in-frame ones, dropping some. The table records under 200,000 clones, 88% of them present only once. The source material was peripheral blood, sampled 28 days after the second AZD1222 dose. These receptors originate from an adult who received the AZD1222 COVID-19 vaccine.

The J gene is TRBJ2-2, the V gene TRBV4-3; perhaps TRBD2 as D (5 bases). Deletions cut 1 base from V and 0 bases from J, with 12 bases between. The CDR3 runs 17 residues. The germline gives CDR1 LGHNA, CDR2 YSLEER. CDR3 sequence: CASSQGPSGANTGELFF. In DNA, the CDR3 is TGCGCCAGCAGCCAAGGTCCCAGCGGCGCGAACACCGGGGAGCTGTTTTTT.

V is TRBV4-1 and J is TRBJ2-1; no firm D call. The germline V gene has CDR1 MGHRA and CDR2 YSYEKL. The CDR3 sequence is 19 residues long. V lost 0 bases and J 0 bases, leaving 18 bases between the germline ends. The CDR3 spells CASSQEPPHFQSSYNEQFF. The CDR3 region has the DNA TGCGCCAGCAGCCAAGAACCCCCCCACTTTCAGAGCTCCTACAATGAGCAGTTCTTC.

V and J are TRBV7-3 and TRBJ2-1; D perhaps matches TRBD2 (6 bases). The CDR3 length is 15 residues. V was cut by 6 bases and J by 0 bases, with 12 bases left in between. Germline V CDR1 and CDR2: SGHTA, FQGTGA. The CDR3 coding sequence is TGTGCCAGCAGTCCACGCGGGAACTCCTACAATGAGCAGTTCTTC. The encoded protein is CASSPRGNSYNEQFF.

This clone showed up just once. The rearrangement links TRBV10-3 to TRBJ2-7; TRBD2 matches at 7 bases. This CDR3 contains 16 residues. Germline loops: CDR1 ENHRY, CDR2 SYGVKD. With 2 bases clipped from V and 6 bases from J, the junction kept 13 bases outside the gene matches. CDR3 residues: CAISELPGAGEAEQYF. Written as DNA, the CDR3 is TGTGCCATCAGTGAGCTTCCTGGTGCGGGAGAGGCCGAGCAGTACTTC.

This clone was counted a few times. The chain uses TRBV6-5 and TRBJ2-5, with a tentative D call TRBD1 (6 bases). With 0 bases removed from V and 3 bases from J, the gap between germline ends came to 14 bases. The CDR3 is 16 residues long. Germline CDR1 and CDR2: MNHEY and SVGAGI. DNA of the CDR3: TGTGCCAGCAGTTACTCGTCCAGGGGTGGAAAAGAGACCCAGTACTTC. Translating it yields CASSYSSRGGKETQYF.

The chain is built from TRBV25-1 and TRBJ2-1; D ambiguous. The CDR3 spans 11 residues. Trimming removed 5 bases from V and 13 bases from J, with 12 bases in between. Germline V gene sequence: CDR1 MGHDK, CDR2 SYGVNS. The CDR3 here is CASSSITVQFF. DNA of the CDR3: TGTGCCAGCAGTTCCATTACAGTTCAGTTCTTC.

A single count supports this clone. As DNA, the CDR3 is TGTGCCACCAGTGAGTCGGGACTAGCGTTAAACACCGGGGAGCTGTTTTTT. Translation: CATSESGLALNTGELFF. The chain joins TRBV24-1 to TRBJ2-2, with 10 nucleotides matching TRBD2. V shed 4 bases, J shed 2 bases, and the junction held 6 bases outside the gene matches. Germline lookup yields CDR1 KGHDR and CDR2 SFDVKD. This CDR3 has 17 amino acids.

The V and J genes are TRBV18 and TRBJ1-1, with 7 bases matching TRBD1. The CDR3 is 16 amino acids. Germline values: CDR1 KGHSH, CDR2 LQKENI. V lost 3 bases and J lost 4; bases outside the gene matches: 11. The CDR3 sequence is CASSPFWTGQGTEAFF. CDR3 DNA sequence: TGTGCCAGCTCACCCTTTTGGACAGGTCAAGGCACTGAAGCTTTCTTT.

The J gene is TRBJ2-7, the V gene TRBV4-3; tentative D call: TRBD1 (5 bases). V was pared by 4 bases and J by 2 bases, with 18 bases between. Germline V gene lookup returns CDR1 LGHNA and CDR2 YSLEER. This CDR3 spans 16 amino acids. The DNA for the CDR3 is TGCGCCAGCAGCCGCAGTCTCGTCAGGGCTGCCTACGAGCAGTACTTC. It codes for CASSRSLVRAAYEQYF.

The chain couples TRBV12-3 or TRBV12-4 to TRBJ1-5, with D unresolved. The CDR3 length is 13 residues. V lost 7 bases, J lost 5 bases, and 12 bases lay in between. In DNA, the CDR3 is TGTGCCAGCACCCCAGGACCGGATCAGCCCCAGCATTTT. Protein: CASTPGPDQPQHF.

CDR3 residues: CASSPSRSQPGGGTEAFF. The CDR3 DNA follows: TGTGCCAGCAGCCCTTCAAGGTCCCAACCTGGGGGTGGCACTGAAGCTTTCTTT. The chain uses TRBV4-2 and TRBJ1-1; D may be TRBD1 (5 bases). V lost 4 bases and J 4 bases, leaving 25 bases between the germline ends. Looked up from germline, CDR1 is LGHNA and CDR2 is YNFKEQ. The CDR3 has 18 residues.

The rearrangement uses TRBV5-1 and TRBJ2-3; 9 bases agree with TRBD2. The CDR3 contains 15 residues. V dropped 6 bases and J dropped 0; count of bases not matched to a gene: 5. In germline, CDR1 is SGHRS, CDR2 YFSETQ. The CDR3 coding sequence is TGCGCCAGCACCGAGGCGGGAGGGAGCACAGATACGCAGTATTTT. Translation gives CASTEAGGSTDTQYF.

This chain links TRBV19 with TRBJ2-7; 12 positions match TRBD1. V gave up 2 bases and J gave up 7 bases; unmatched junction bases: 9. The CDR3 covers 16 residues. From germline, CDR1 is LNHDA and CDR2 SQIVND (reference sequence). CDR3 loop: CASSITLGQGAREQYF. The CDR3 coding sequence is TGTGCCAGTAGTATAACCTTGGGACAGGGGGCGCGTGAGCAGTACTTC.

This rearrangement joins TRBV18 to TRBJ1-2, with 9 bases that match TRBD1. The trim removed 6 bases at V and 4 bases at J, leaving 12 bases unmatched. CDR3 length equals 16 residues. Per germline, CDR1 KGHSH and CDR2 LQKENI. CDR3 DNA sequence: TGTGCCAGCTCCCCCTTGGACAGGGGTCAATCCTATGGCTACACCTTC. Protein sequence: CASSPLDRGQSYGYTF.

The V call is TRBV25-1, the J call TRBJ1-5; tentative D call: TRBD1 (6 bases). The ends were cut back, 3 bases at V and 7 bases at J, with 13 bases in the middle. The V gene's germline CDR1 is MGHDK and CDR2 SYGVNS. The CDR3 is made up of 14 amino acids. For the CDR3, the DNA is TGTGCCAGCAGTGAGGCTAGAAGGGGGCAGCCCCAGCATTTT. Its protein product is CASSEARRGQPQHF. The whole variable domain, remainder taken from reference TRBV25-1 and TRBJ1-5, is EADIYQTPRYLVIGTGKKITLECSQTMGHDKMYWYQQDPGMELHLIHYSYGVNSTEKGDLSSESTVSRIRTEHFPLTLESARPSHTSQYLCASSEARRGQPQHFGDGTRLSIL.

This rearrangement joins TRBV9 to TRBJ2-7; TRBD1 agrees at 9 bases. The length of the CDR3 is 15 residues. Germline V gene lookup returns CDR1 SGDLS and CDR2 YYNGEE. V dropped 0 bases and J dropped 6; count of bases not matched to a gene: 7. Here the CDR3 reads CASSVGGQGMGEQYF. As DNA, the CDR3 is TGTGCCAGCAGCGTAGGCGGACAGGGGATGGGCGAGCAGTACTTC.

V gene TRBV27 combines with J gene TRBJ2-1, with 9 bases aligning to TRBD1. The CDR3 contains 14 residues. The V gene's germline CDR1 is MNHEY and CDR2 SMNVEV (reference sequence). The V segment lost 5 bases and the J segment 8 bases; nucleotides outside the gene matches: 7. CDR3 sequence: CASSKGQGADEQFF. In nucleotides, the CDR3 is TGTGCCAGCAGTAAGGGACAGGGTGCGGATGAGCAGTTCTTC.

The chain has TRBV2 and TRBJ2-5; D tentatively fits TRBD1 or TRBD2 (5 bases each). V lost 6 bases to trimming and J lost 1 base, with 12 bases between them. This CDR3 has 14 residues. CDR1 and CDR2 (germline): SNHLY, FYNNEI. This chain's CDR3 is CASSGARAQETQYF. The CDR3 nucleotides read TGTGCCAGCAGCGGGGCCAGGGCCCAAGAGACCCAGTACTTC.